The clone carrying this T cell receptor beta chain occurred a few times. What it recognizes is unknown. This sample was taken from a study of cytomegalovirus exposure and HLA in healthy donors. Findings and limits, study-wide: Beyond CMV serostatus, there was no information to go on about immune exposure.

A multiplex PCR was run with 60 Vbeta primers and 13 Jbeta primers. Libraries were prepared by immunoSEQ multiplex PCR; TCRdb keeps only in-frame clonotypes and omits some of them. The sample lists approximately 120,000 clones; 17% were seen once. Germline assignment: CDR1 ENHRY and CDR2 SYGVKD. The junction had 4 bases not matched to a gene; V was cut back by 5 bases and J by 5 bases. The CDR3 is 13 residues long. This rearrangement joins TRBV10-3 to TRBJ1-2, with 8 nucleotides matching TRBD1. This TCR was sampled from a female donor in good health and CMV-seropositive. Sequenced sample: PBMCs. The CDR3 reads CAISSDRGYGYTF. CDR3 sequence (DNA): TGTGCCATCAGTTCCGACAGGGGATATGGCTACACCTTC.